The 16 T cell receptor beta chains below come from one sample, sequenced in a study. A single record per CDR3 protein comes from TCRdb applying MiXCR to the 5' RACE reads. The data show tens of thousands of distinct CDR3 sequences, approximately 28% seen once. Input material: tumor-infiltrating naive CD4+ T cells sorted from the breast tumor. Subset denoted: naive CD4+ T cells, CD4+CD45RA+CD25-. These receptors all stem from a female donor with breast cancer.

This clonotype is medium-sized. The V call is TRBV7-7, the J call TRBJ2-5; 9 nucleotides align to TRBD1. With 5 bases clipped from V and 2 bases from J, the junction kept 3 bases outside the gene matches. The CDR3 consists of 14 residues. Germline values: CDR1 SSHAT, CDR2 FNYEAQ (reference sequence). The CDR3 protein is CASSPGTGQETQYF. The CDR3 DNA sequence: TGTGCCAGCAGCCCTGGGACAGGGCAAGAGACCCAGTACTTC.

This clonotype was seen only once. A much larger clone lies one base from this, so it may be a read error. The chain uses TRBV6-1 and TRBJ2-5; no clear D. Trimming cost V 4 bases and J 0 bases, with 12 bases left between them. There are 15 residues in the CDR3. The germline CDR1 and CDR2 sequences are MNHNS and SASEGT. The CDR3 is CASSGAWQNQETQYF. The CDR3 region has the DNA TGTGCCAGCAGTGGAGCGTGGCAGAACCAAGAGACCCAGTACTTC.

This clonotype was detected only a few times. The gene calls are TRBV7-9 and TRBJ2-7, with D uncertain. Germline lookup yields CDR1 SEHNR and CDR2 FQNEAQ (reference sequence). The CDR3 length is 14 residues. V lost 1 base to trimming and J lost 4 bases, with 11 bases between them. The CDR3 coding sequence is TGTGCCAGCAGCTTAGGTCGCTACCAGTACGAGCAGTACTTC. This encodes CASSLGRYQYEQYF.

The V call is TRBV15, the J call TRBJ2-1; possible D gene TRBD2, 5 bases. The ends were cut back, 1 base at V and 0 bases at J, with 7 bases in the middle. Germline-derived CDR1 and CDR2 are LNHNV and YYDKDF (reference sequence). This CDR3 has 15 amino acids. This chain's CDR3 is CATSRAGSSYNEQFF. DNA of the CDR3: TGTGCCACCAGCAGAGCGGGAAGCTCCTACAATGAGCAGTTCTTC.

This sequence joins TRBV7-9 and TRBJ2-5, with D perhaps matching TRBD2 (6 bases). V dropped 4 bases and J dropped 4 bases, with 19 bases sitting between them. Germline CDR1 reads SEHNR; CDR2 reads FQNEAQ (reference sequence). The CDR3 covers 16 residues. The CDR3 bases are TGTGCCAGCAGCTCAAACCGCCGCGGGAATGTAGAGACCCAGTACTTC. Its protein is CASSSNRRGNVETQYF. The variable domain in full, with the rest retrieved from reference TRBV7-9 and TRBJ2-5, is DTGVSQNPRHKITKRGQNVTFRCDPISEHNRLYWYRQTLGQGPEFLTYFQNEAQLEKSRLLSDRFSAERPKGSFSTLEIQRTEQGDSAMYLCASSSNRRGNVETQYFGPGTRLLVL.

To note about this clonotype: Since a much larger clone is just one base distant, this may be a read error. CDR3 protein: CSVVQRELNNEQFF. DNA for the CDR3: TGCAGCGTTGTCCAGCGGGAGCTAAACAATGAGCAGTTCTTC. The V and J genes are TRBV29-1 and TRBJ2-1; TRBD2 matches 8 bases. Trimming removed 4 bases from V and 5 bases from J; junction bases left unmatched: 7. Germline CDR1 SQVTM, CDR2 ANQGSEA. This CDR3 has 14 amino acids.

In its sample, this clonotype is medium-sized. V is TRBV20-1 and J is TRBJ1-6; no clear D. The CDR3 runs to 14 residues. The germline V gene has CDR1 DFQATT and CDR2 SNEGSKA (reference sequence). Trimming took 1 base from V and 7 from J, leaving 11 bases between them. The CDR3 loop is CSARAGLMNSPLHF. CDR3 sequence (DNA): TGCAGTGCTAGAGCGGGGTTGATGAATTCACCCCTCCACTTT.

The chain has TRBV4-1 and TRBJ2-1, with a weak D call TRBD1 (6 bases). The V end was cut by 4 bases, the J end by 4 bases, with 11 bases between. This CDR3 contains 14 residues. CDR1 and CDR2 from the germline V gene are MGHRA and YSYEKL. The CDR3 bases are TGCGCCAGCAGCCCTGGACAGAGTTACAATGAGCAGTTCTTC. Translated: CASSPGQSYNEQFF.

This clonotype was recorded many times. The rearrangement links TRBV4-1 to TRBJ2-1; no clear D. V lost 0 bases to trimming and J lost 7 bases, with 7 bases between them. The CDR3 consists of 13 residues. The V gene's germline CDR1 is MGHRA and CDR2 YSYEKL. CDR3 sequence: CASSQDGRNEQFF. CDR3 nucleotide sequence: TGCGCCAGCAGCCAAGATGGGCGGAATGAGCAGTTCTTC.

As to this clonotype: Likely a read error: the CDR3 ends without its conserved phenylalanine or tryptophan. CDR3 protein: CSAKDKGAGGELFS. CDR3 coding DNA: TGCAGTGCTAAAGATAAAGGAGCGGGCGGGGAGCTGTTTTCT. The chain links TRBV20-1 to TRBJ2-2, with D possibly TRBD2 on 6 matching bases. There are 14 residues in the CDR3. Germline values: CDR1 DFQATT, CDR2 SNEGSKA (reference sequence). Trimming stripped 4 bases from V and 7 bases from J, with 16 bases between.

This chain links TRBV20-1 with TRBJ1-1; 8 bases fit TRBD1. The germline gives CDR1 DFQATT, CDR2 SNEGSKA (reference sequence). V lost 6 bases to trimming and J lost 9 bases; unmatched junction nucleotides: 6. The CDR3 runs to 11 residues. CDR3 bases: TGCAGTGCCCCCGGGACAGGAAAAGCTTTCTTT. It codes for CSAPGTGKAFF.

In this sample, this clonotype turned up a few times. A single base separates this from a much larger clone, so it may be a read error. The chain has TRBV6-5 and TRBJ2-2; the D gene is possibly TRBD2 (7 bases). The CDR3 loop spans 16 amino acids. Per germline, CDR1 MNHEY and CDR2 SVGAGI. Trimming pared 2 bases from V and 6 bases from J, leaving 16 bases between. For the CDR3, the DNA is TGTGCCAGCAGTTACAATTTGGGGGGGCGCGCCGGGGAGCTGTTTTTT. Translating gives CASSYNLGGRAGELFF.

This clonotype has at least ten counts. The chain links TRBV7-6 to TRBJ1-1; no firm D call. The germline V gene has CDR1 SGHVS and CDR2 FNYEAQ. V shed 4 bases and J shed 2 bases, with 8 bases lying between them. This CDR3 region has 13 residues. CDR3 bases: TGTGCCAGCAGCTGGAACAGTAACACTGAAGCTTTCTTT. Its translation is CASSWNSNTEAFF.

CDR3 sequence (DNA): TGTGCCAGTAGTATAGACGCTAGGGAGCGCGGGGCCGGTGAGCAGTTCTTC. Translated: CASSIDARERGAGEQFF. The V and J genes are TRBV19 and TRBJ2-1; D is perhaps TRBD2 (6 bases). In germline, CDR1 is LNHDA, CDR2 SQIVND (reference sequence). The CDR3 covers 17 residues. V was trimmed by 0 bases and J by 9 bases, leaving 21 bases between them.

This clonotype showed up just a few times. CDR3 protein: CATGTEPIAASSYEQYF. Here the CDR3 DNA reads TGTGCCACCGGGACAGAACCCATAGCGGCGAGCTCCTACGAGCAGTACTTC. The J gene is TRBJ2-7, the V gene TRBV6-1; TRBD1 is a possible D gene (7 bases). The CDR3 has 17 amino acids. Between the trimmed V and J ends, which lost 10 bases and 0 bases, there was a span of 25 bases. Per the germline V gene, CDR1 is MNHNS and CDR2 is SASEGT.

This sequence joins TRBV4-1 and TRBJ2-2; TRBD2 matches at 9 bases. V lost 4 bases and J lost 6; bases outside the gene matches: 12. Per germline, CDR1 MGHRA and CDR2 YSYEKL. The CDR3 consists of 17 residues. DNA of the CDR3: TGCGCCAGCAGCCCTCATGGCGGGAGGGCCAAGGCCGGGGAGCTGTTTTTT. It translates to CASSPHGGRAKAGELFF.